This T cell receptor beta chain was recorded in a study of blood T cell repertoires in COVID-19. In the study overall: The samples span acute and convalescent COVID-19 from the United States, Italy and Spain. PBMCs, B-cell-depleted T cells, or T cells were the source of the cDNA or gDNA that made up the material.

In Seattle, patients joined the study during active infection and were tracked longitudinally. Original methodology: Nucleated cell number was recorded as an estimate derived from reference gene primer amplification. Here immunoSEQ multiplex PCR was the method, and the copy in TCRdb shows in-frame clones only, minus some. The V and J calls and the clone size are those of that table, but D and trimming were determined from the DNA. The data hold 80,000 to 100,000 clones, with 88% observed a single time. The trim removed 3 bases at V and 4 bases at J, leaving 8 bases unmatched. This CDR3 is 16 amino acids long. Germline values: CDR1 LNHDA, CDR2 SQIVND (reference sequence).

The chain couples TRBV19 to TRBJ1-4, with 7 bases matching TRBD1. The sequence was collected from a man between 45 and 60 years old with COVID-19, enrolled during active disease. Material: peripheral blood. This chain's CDR3 is CASSMVLGQFNEKLFF. The CDR3 nucleotides are TGTGCCAGTAGTATGGTACTGGGACAGTTTAATGAAAAACTGTTTTTT.